This TCR beta chain was sequenced for a study of early T cells in non-severe SARS-CoV-2 infection. Whole-study context: Sequenced bulk RNA came from whole blood that was unsorted, and chains were unpaired. The study's findings and limits: Reliance on VDJdb matching favored anti-spike CD8 responses; private and CD4 specificities were missed.

Trimming removed 6 bases at V and 2 bases at J, with 18 bases between. Germline V lookup: CDR1 MNHNY, CDR2 SVGAGI (reference sequence). The CDR3 extends over 16 amino acids. Attached unique molecular identifiers marked individual cDNA molecules. MiXCR was run by TCRdb on the 5' RACE reads, yielding one entry per CDR3 protein. The sample shows 15,000 to 20,000 distinct CDR3 sequences, around 6% of them seen only once. About this clonotype itself: Its antigen is unknown. A much larger clone differs by one base, so this may be a read error.

This receptor was taken from an adult who was a healthcare worker with PCR-confirmed SARS-CoV-2 infection or an uninfected control (not recorded which). Here the sequenced sample was whole blood, taken at baseline. The chain carries TRBV6-6 and TRBJ2-3, with D perhaps given as TRBD1 or TRBD2 (6 bases each). DNA of the CDR3: TGTGCCAGCAGCCGGCAGCCGCGGGGACACACAGATACGCAGTATTTT. Protein: CASSRQPRGHTDTQYF.